Detailed here is one T cell receptor (beta chain). Its antigen is still unknown. A much larger clone differs from this one at a single base, so this may be a read error. The germline V gene has CDR1 MGHRA and CDR2 YSYEKL. This CDR3 comprises 13 residues. RNA transcripts provided the template for amplifying TCR beta CDR3 regions. HTBI primers were used in a first-round RT-PCR, which preceded a second-round multiplex PCR. TCRdb re-derived calls from the multiplex PCR reads in MiXCR, one entry per CDR3 protein. The sample has 580,000 or so distinct CDR3 sequences; under 45% are singletons. This sample was taken from a study of Graves' ophthalmopathy and Graves' hyperthyroidism. Across the whole study: Researchers classed hyperthyroidism as stable given no ophthalmopathy within 18 months of follow-up.

Broader study findings: The model flagged ophthalmopathy progression at approximately 70% sensitivity and 72% to 80% specificity. Sensitivity of 87.88% and specificity of less than 82% were achieved when a 13-signature model separated ophthalmopathy from stable hyperthyroidism. Also, most clonotypes expanded in the thyroid above 0.001 frequency appeared in blood.

The sequence was collected from an adult man with Graves' hyperthyroidism. The gene calls are TRBV4-1 and TRBJ2-7; maybe TRBD2 (5 bases). Material: peripheral blood or thyroid tissue (not recorded which). CDR3 in amino acids: CASSQLATYGQYF. The CDR3 bases are TGCGCCAGCAGCCAGCTAGCAACCTACGGGCAGTACTTC.